This passage covers 18 T cell receptor beta chains from one sample sequenced in a study of regulatory T cells in long-lasting Graves disease. Relying on iRepertoire HTBI primers and Arm-PCR of CDR3 regions, the team built TCR beta libraries. TCRdb reprocessed the multiplex PCR reads with MiXCR, giving one entry per CDR3 protein. The sample shows approximately 460,000 distinct CDR3 sequences, 15% to 20% of them seen only once. The time point here: newly diagnosed GD, antithyroid drugs for less than 3 months. Researchers made the TCR library from RNA that was extracted from PBMCs. The data also belong to a second study, concerning T cells in Graves' hyperthyroidism and ophthalmopathy.

The input for sequencing was peripheral blood mononuclear cells (PBMCs), taken at new diagnosis, from a patient treated with antithyroid drugs. The receptors originated from a woman aged 30 to 39 with Graves disease.

The chain is built from TRBV6-1 and TRBJ2-1; D might be TRBD1 (6 bases). The CDR3 loop spans 13 amino acids. Trimming removed 11 bases at V and 5 bases at J, with 16 bases between. Germline V gene data show CDR1 as MNHNS and CDR2 as SASEGT. The CDR3 here is CASGRGPHNEQFF. Written as DNA, the CDR3 is TGTGCCTCAGGCAGGGGTCCCCACAATGAGCAGTTCTTC.

There are many counts of this clonotype. This chain uses TRBV7-8 with TRBJ2-5; 9 nucleotides line up with TRBD2. V was pared by 5 bases and J by 3 bases, with 16 bases of the junction left unmatched. Germline loops: CDR1 SGHVS, CDR2 FQNEAQ. This CDR3 comprises 18 residues. This CDR3 is CASSPTWKIAGEKETQYF. The CDR3, as DNA: TGTGCCAGCAGCCCAACGTGGAAAATAGCGGGAGAGAAAGAGACCCAGTACTTC.

J is TRBJ2-3 and V is TRBV7-6, with unresolved D. V was clipped by 2 bases and J by 9 bases, with 9 bases between them. This CDR3 contains 12 residues. Per the germline V gene, CDR1 is SGHVS and CDR2 is FNYEAQ. CDR3 nucleotide sequence: TGTGCCAGCAGCTTAAACTATAGGACGCAGTATTTT. The encoded protein is CASSLNYRTQYF.

Ten or more counts support this clonotype. The V gene is TRBV7-8, the J gene TRBJ2-7; maybe TRBD1 (6 bases). Trimming removed 6 bases from V and 2 bases from J, with 11 bases in between. There are 13 residues in the CDR3. Germline values: CDR1 SGHVS, CDR2 FQNEAQ. As DNA, the CDR3 is TGTGCCAGCAGTAAAAGGGGGACCTACGAGCAGTACTTC. Translation gives CASSKRGTYEQYF. The full variable domain, rest sourced from reference TRBV7-8 and TRBJ2-7, is GAGVSQSPRYKVAKRGQDVALRCDPISGHVSLFWYQQALGQGPEFLTYFQNEAQLDKSGLPSDRFFAERPEGSVSTLKIQRTQQEDSAVYLCASSKRGTYEQYFGPGTRLTVT.

The chain combines TRBV7-2 with TRBJ2-7, with D tentatively TRBD1 or TRBD2 (5 bases each). V was pared by 3 bases and J by 4 bases, with 19 bases between. The CDR3 runs 16 residues. Germline assignment: CDR1 SGHTA and CDR2 FQGNSA. This CDR3 is CASSFSWDVDKYEQYF. The DNA for the CDR3 is TGTGCCAGCAGCTTTTCTTGGGACGTTGACAAGTACGAGCAGTACTTC.

This clonotype was seen repeatedly, ten times or more. The rearrangement links TRBV3-1 to TRBJ2-1; 13 nucleotides agree with TRBD2. The V gene's germline CDR1 is LGHDT and CDR2 YNNKEL (reference sequence). V lost 6 bases to trimming and J lost 8 bases; unmatched junction nucleotides: 10. The CDR3 extends over 16 amino acids. CDR3 region: CASRQLLAGGPHEQFF. Here the CDR3 DNA reads TGTGCCAGCAGACAACTACTAGCGGGAGGGCCTCATGAGCAGTTCTTC.

Ten or more counts support this clonotype. The chain joins TRBV11-2 to TRBJ2-5, with 7 bases identical to TRBD1. This CDR3 region has 17 residues. Germline CDR1 and CDR2: SGHAT and FQNNGV. With 5 bases clipped from V and 0 bases from J, the junction kept 12 bases outside the gene matches. CDR3 loop: CASSGTGTALYQETQYF. As DNA, the CDR3 is TGTGCCAGCAGCGGAACTGGGACAGCATTGTACCAAGAGACCCAGTACTTC.

This clonotype was counted many times. The chain couples TRBV4-1 to TRBJ2-2, with TRBD1 as a possible D gene (6 bases). Trimming left V 4 bases short and J 5 bases short, with 17 bases between. The CDR3 is 16 residues long. CDR1 and CDR2 from the germline V gene are MGHRA and YSYEKL. CDR3 sequence reads: CASSPVGDTGTGELFF. CDR3 DNA: TGCGCCAGCAGCCCAGTTGGGGACACAGGAACCGGGGAGCTGTTTTTT.

Many counts were recorded for this clonotype. This chain joins TRBV28 and TRBJ1-5; D is uncertain. Germline V gene lookup returns CDR1 MDHEN and CDR2 SYDVKM. Trimming took off 4 bases at V and 4 bases at J, with 5 bases between the two ends. The CDR3 runs to 12 residues. The CDR3 sequence is CASSYLNQPQHF. The DNA of the CDR3 is TGTGCCAGCAGTTATCTTAATCAGCCCCAGCATTTT.

This clonotype was counted at least ten times. The gene calls are TRBV6-2 or TRBV6-3 and TRBJ2-1; 7 bases agree with TRBD2. The CDR3 totals 14 residues. Germline loops: CDR1 MNHEY, CDR2 SVGEGT. V shed 3 bases and J 6 bases; nucleotides not matched to a gene: 5. CDR3 region: CASSYSGTTNEQFF. DNA for the CDR3: TGTGCCAGCAGTTATTCCGGGACTACCAATGAGCAGTTCTTC.

At least ten counts were recorded for this clonotype. The chain is built from TRBV11-2 and TRBJ2-7; no clear D gene. Germline CDR1 SGHAT, CDR2 FQNNGV. V gave up 1 base and J gave up 2 bases, with 18 bases separating them. The CDR3 totals 17 residues. CDR3 coding DNA: TGTGCCAGCAGCTTAGTGCCCCACCGACTGGAAACCTACGAGCAGTACTTC. Its translation: CASSLVPHRLETYEQYF.

This rearrangement joins TRBV20-1 to TRBJ2-7; D is unclear. CDR1 and CDR2 from the germline V gene are DFQATT and SNEGSKA (reference sequence). V lost 5 bases and J lost 4, with 15 bases in between. The CDR3 loop spans 13 amino acids. Written as DNA, the CDR3 is TGCAGTGCTCTGTTTCCGACCCAGTACGAGCAGTACTTC. It is translated as CSALFPTQYEQYF.

This clonotype was picked up many times. Mismatch with germline at one junction end may stem from a read error. The rearrangement links TRBV28 to TRBJ2-7; 9 bases are a match to TRBD1. This CDR3 region has 16 residues. In germline, CDR1 is MDHEN, CDR2 SYDVKM. CDR3 in amino acids: CASRGSLQGASYEQYF. The CDR3 DNA reads TGTGCAAGCAGGGGCAGTCTACAGGGGGCCTCCTACGAGCAGTACTTC. Supplemented by reference TRBV28 and TRBJ2-7, the full variable domain reads DVKVTQSSRYLVKRTGEKVFLECVQDMDHENMFWYRQDPGLGLRLIYFSYDVKMKEKGDIPEGYSVSREKKERFSLILESASTNQTSMYLCASRGSLQGASYEQYFGPGTRLTVT.

This clonotype was seen repeatedly, ten times or more. This chain links TRBV6-5 with TRBJ2-3, with no clear D. Trimming cost V 0 bases and J 0 bases, with 10 bases left between them. Germline loops: CDR1 MNHEY, CDR2 SVGAGI. The CDR3 sequence is 16 residues long. CDR3 DNA sequence: TGTGCCAGCAGTTACTCAGTGGCAGGTAGCACAGATACGCAGTATTTT. This codes for CASSYSVAGSTDTQYF.

This clonotype was found many times. This chain joins TRBV5-1 and TRBJ2-1, with 9 bases identical to TRBD1. V lost 0 bases, J lost 7 bases, and 5 bases stayed unmatched. Germline assignment: CDR1 SGHRS and CDR2 YFSETQ. The CDR3 is made up of 15 amino acids. This CDR3 reads CASSLGDRVGNEQFF. The CDR3 nucleotides read TGCGCCAGCAGCTTGGGGGACAGGGTTGGGAATGAGCAGTTCTTC.

The chain links TRBV20-1 to TRBJ2-1; 9 bases are shared with TRBD2. The J segment lost 7 bases and the V segment lost 8 bases, leaving 6 bases of the junction unmatched. The length of the CDR3 is 12 residues. Germline CDR1 is DFQATT and CDR2 is SNEGSKA (reference sequence). The chain's CDR3 is CSTTSGHNEQFF. The CDR3 DNA follows: TGCAGTACGACTAGCGGCCATAATGAGCAGTTCTTC.

This clonotype was seen more than once but under ten times. The gene calls are TRBV19 and TRBJ2-1; tentatively, D is TRBD2 (5 bases). The CDR3 runs 14 residues. Germline CDR1 LNHDA, CDR2 SQIVND (reference sequence). V lost 2 bases, J lost 10 bases, and 15 bases lay in between. The DNA of the CDR3 is TGTGCCAGTAGTATACTAGCATTAGGATCCGAGCAGTTCTTC. Amino acid sequence: CASSILALGSEQFF.

This clonotype was observed a handful of times. The chain couples TRBV27 to TRBJ2-5; weak D call: TRBD2 (6 bases). The germline V and J ends were trimmed by 5 bases and 5 bases, with 15 bases remaining between them. The germline V gene encodes CDR1 MNHEY and CDR2 SMNVEV (reference sequence). The CDR3 length is 14 residues. CDR3 loop: CASSLTGELETQYF. For the CDR3, the DNA is TGTGCCAGCAGTCTAACGGGGGAGCTTGAGACCCAGTACTTC.